One sample yielded the 19 T cell receptor beta chains listed below, sequenced in a study of OX40 agonist ivuxolimab in advanced cancers. The library was made by the immunoSEQ multiplex PCR assay. TCRdb mirrors the immuneACCESS table, restricted to in-frame sequences. Some clones are absent from its copies; in checked studies, under half trace to an unresolved V gene, and the reason for the others is unknown. The sample table lists about 71,000 clones, about 81% of them with a count of one. The ten largest clones take up about 5% of the sample. Sample: CD4+ or CD8+ T cells sorted from blood, taken in a trial of the OX40 agonist ivuxolimab. These receptors were obtained from an adult with an advanced solid tumor such as melanoma, head and neck, liver or kidney cancer.

This clone was counted only a few times. The same CDR3 can be traced to other DNA sequences in this sample. This chain joins TRBV7-9 and TRBJ1-5; no clear D. V gave up 1 base and J gave up 6 bases, with 4 bases separating them. The germline V gene encodes CDR1 SEHNR and CDR2 FQNEAQ (reference sequence). This CDR3 region has 12 residues. The CDR3 DNA follows: TGTGCCAGCAGCTTAGGAAGTCAGCCCCAGCATTTT. Translated, it gives CASSLGSQPQHF.

This chain links TRBV7-3 with TRBJ1-1; D uncertain. Trimming pared 0 bases from V and 5 bases from J, leaving 7 bases between. Germline CDR1 and CDR2: SGHTA and FQGTGA. The CDR3 extends over 13 amino acids. For the CDR3, the DNA is TGTGCCAGCAGCTTAACAGGGATAACTGAAGCTTTCTTT. This translates into CASSLTGITEAFF.

This chain joins TRBV6-6 and TRBJ2-7; no reliable D call. The CDR3 loop spans 12 amino acids. Trimming pared 8 bases from V and 7 bases from J, leaving 15 bases between. Per germline, CDR1 MNHNY and CDR2 SVGAGI (reference sequence). As DNA, the CDR3 is TGTGCCAGCGGACGGTCCTTTAGGGAGCAGTACTTC. It encodes CASGRSFREQYF.

The table lists this clone with a count of one. This sequence joins TRBV5-4 and TRBJ2-1; D possibly corresponds to TRBD2 (6 bases). Trimming took off 4 bases at V and 8 bases at J, with 22 bases between the two ends. The germline CDR1 and CDR2 sequences are SGHNT and YYREEE (reference sequence). This CDR3 comprises 16 residues. CDR3 protein: CASSHSATRRFHEQFF. CDR3 bases: TGTGCCAGCAGCCACTCAGCGACTAGACGCTTCCATGAGCAGTTCTTC.

The sample holds one count of this clone. This sequence joins TRBV4-2 and TRBJ2-7; 7 bases match TRBD2. The ends lost 0 bases at V and 2 bases at J; junction bases unmatched: 4. Germline CDR1 reads LGHNA; CDR2 reads YNFKEQ. This CDR3 is built from 15 residues. The CDR3 is CASSQDAGVTYEQYF. Here the CDR3 DNA reads TGTGCCAGCAGCCAAGATGCGGGGGTTACCTACGAGCAGTACTTC.

This clone appeared a few times. This chain connects TRBV19 to TRBJ1-1, with D perhaps TRBD1 (6 bases). This CDR3 contains 15 residues. The germline V gene has CDR1 LNHDA and CDR2 SQIVND (reference sequence). V dropped 7 bases and J dropped 0 bases, with 15 bases sitting between them. CDR3 sequence reads: CASTKGTTMNTEAFF. CDR3 in DNA: TGTGCCAGTACTAAAGGGACAACAATGAACACTGAAGCTTTCTTT.

The CDR3 DNA follows: TGTGCCAGCACTCTGGACAGGGGCGCCAATCGGCTCCACTTT. The encoded protein is CASTLDRGANRLHF. This chain uses TRBV27 with TRBJ1-6, with 9 bases fitting TRBD1. The CDR3 has 14 amino acids. CDR1 is MNHEY, CDR2 SMNVEV, per germline (reference sequence). V trimming: 7 bases; J trimming: 16 bases; junction bases outside the gene matches: 14.

V usage is TRBV5-6 and J usage is TRBJ2-5; TRBD1 agrees at 10 bases. V was pared by 1 base and J by 4 bases, with 10 bases of the junction left unmatched. Looked up from germline, CDR1 is SGHDT and CDR2 is YYEEEE. The CDR3 runs to 17 residues. The CDR3, as DNA: TGTGCCAGCAGCTTGCTTGCCGGGACAGGGGTATTAGAGACCCAGTACTTC. It codes for CASSLLAGTGVLETQYF.

The CDR3 here is CASSQDIRDRGWKLFF. The CDR3 nucleotides are TGCGCCAGCAGCCAAGATATAAGGGACAGGGGGTGGAAACTGTTTTTT. The chain is built from TRBV4-3 and TRBJ1-4; 11 bases are a match to TRBD1. The CDR3 contains 16 residues. Germline V gene sequence: CDR1 LGHNA, CDR2 YSLEER. V was pared by 0 bases and J by 11 bases, with 8 bases of the junction left unmatched.

This chain connects TRBV6-5 to TRBJ2-7; 8 bases are shared with TRBD2. Germline values: CDR1 MNHEY, CDR2 SVGAGI. Trimming at V came to 6 bases and at J to 1 base, leaving 5 bases not matched to a gene. The CDR3 extends over 14 amino acids. The CDR3 protein is CASSSGGGSYEQYF. In nucleotides, the CDR3 is TGTGCCAGCAGCTCAGGCGGGGGGTCCTACGAGCAGTACTTC.

The chain carries TRBV6-1 and TRBJ1-4, with 8 bases identical to TRBD1. J gave up 6 bases and V 6 bases, and 9 bases lay outside the gene matches. The CDR3 is made up of 15 amino acids. CDR1 is MNHNS and CDR2 is SASEGT in the germline V gene. The DNA of the CDR3 is TGTGCCAGCAGATCGACAGGGGCATTGGATGAAAAACTGTTTTTT. Protein product: CASRSTGALDEKLFF.

The chain carries TRBV19 and TRBJ2-3, with D uncertain. V gave up 4 bases and J gave up 5 bases, with 10 bases separating them. CDR1 and CDR2 from the germline V gene are LNHDA and SQIVND (reference sequence). The CDR3 is made up of 13 amino acids. CDR3 DNA sequence: TGTGCCAGTAGTACCAAGAGGATAGATACGCAGTATTTT. This encodes CASSTKRIDTQYF.

The chain couples TRBV4-2 to TRBJ2-1; 11 nucleotides agree with TRBD2. Trimming at V came to 0 bases and at J to 9 bases, leaving 4 bases not matched to a gene. The CDR3 loop spans 15 amino acids. Germline loops: CDR1 LGHNA, CDR2 YNFKEQ. The CDR3 here is CASSQDYGTSGEQFF. The CDR3 nucleotides read TGTGCCAGCAGCCAAGATTACGGGACTAGCGGTGAGCAGTTCTTC.

This clone appeared once. J is TRBJ2-7 and V is TRBV11-1; D unclear. Germline-derived CDR1 and CDR2 are SGHAT and FQDESV (reference sequence). This CDR3 has 15 amino acids. V gave up 2 bases and J gave up 1 base, with 12 bases separating them. CDR3: CASSLTPQISYEQYF. As DNA, the CDR3 is TGTGCCAGCAGCTTAACTCCACAGATTTCCTACGAGCAGTACTTC.

The chain links TRBV6-6 to TRBJ2-3, with 8 bases identical to TRBD2. Trimming took 5 bases from V and 10 from J; bases not matched to a gene: 5. CDR3 length equals 12 residues. The germline V gene encodes CDR1 MNHNY and CDR2 SVGAGI (reference sequence). CDR3 in amino acids: CASSPGLGPQYF. CDR3 nucleotide sequence: TGTGCCAGCAGTCCGGGACTAGGACCGCAGTATTTT.

Note on this clone: The conserved closing phenylalanine or tryptophan is absent in this CDR3, likely reflecting a read error. No DNA is shown, since the ends of the CDR3 on it are uncertain; the CDR3 is the one TCRdb lists. The chain couples TRBV29-1 to TRBJ1-1. The CDR3 has 9 amino acids, counting both end residues. Germline CDR1 SQVTM, CDR2 ANQGSEA. The CDR3 spells CSVEGFGFL.

This chain connects TRBV7-9 to TRBJ2-5, with TRBD2 matching 7 bases. The CDR3 runs to 13 residues. Germline trimming cut 10 bases from V and 4 bases from J; bases unmatched to any gene: 9. The germline V gene encodes CDR1 SEHNR and CDR2 FQNEAQ (reference sequence). The CDR3 DNA sequence: TGTGCCATGCGACTAATAGCGGGAGAGACCCAGTACTTC. Its protein is CAMRLIAGETQYF.

The V gene is TRBV9, the J gene TRBJ2-1; a possible D gene is TRBD1 (5 bases). Germline V gene sequence: CDR1 SGDLS, CDR2 YYNGEE. Deletions cut 4 bases from V and 0 bases from J, with 14 bases between. The CDR3 length is 16 residues. The CDR3 region is CASSSTQGSSYNEQFF. CDR3 nucleotide sequence: TGTGCCAGCAGCTCAACCCAGGGTAGCTCCTACAATGAGCAGTTCTTC. Drawing the rest from reference TRBV9 and TRBJ2-1, the complete variable domain is DSGVTQTPKHLITATGQRVTLRCSPRSGDLSVYWYQQSLDQGLQFLIQYYNGEERAKGNILERFSAQQFPDLHSELNLSSLELGDSALYFCASSSTQGSSYNEQFFGPGTRLTVL.

This sequence joins TRBV6-5 and TRBJ1-5; D is unclear. The CDR3 length is 14 residues. Deletions cut 2 bases from V and 1 base from J, with 6 bases between. Germline V gene sequence: CDR1 MNHEY, CDR2 SVGAGI. The CDR3 region has the DNA TGTGCCAGCAGTTACGTGGGAAGCAATCAGCCCCAGCATTTT. Its translation is CASSYVGSNQPQHF.